This T cell receptor (beta chain) came from a study of CD8+ T cells in alopecia areata. Whole-study results and caveats: Treatment with tofacitinib significantly lowered scalp clonality and reduced expanded CD8+ clones among the top 100.

Extracted RNA was reverse transcribed into cDNA, the sequencing template. Method: immunoSEQ multiplex PCR; TCRdb's copy keeps in-frame clones and lacks some. This sample has 110,000 or so clones, with less than 60% found just once. Turning to this clone: Its matching antigen is unknown.

V was pared by 3 bases and J by 7 bases, with 8 bases of the junction left unmatched. This CDR3 is 14 amino acids long. CDR1 is GTSNPN, CDR2 SVGIG, per germline (reference sequence). Described treatment: oral pan-JAK inhibitor, 5-10 mg twice daily. Both peripheral blood and punch biopsies of lesional scalp skin were obtained from patients who had alopecia areata. Both CD4+ and CD8+ T cells were separated by sorting PBMCs. This receptor was taken from a human donor with alopecia areata. This chain joins TRBV30 and TRBJ2-3; TRBD2 aligns across 9 bases. The sample in question was CD4+ T cells sorted from blood, obtained at week 24, from a patient treated with tofacitinib. The CDR3 sequence is CAWSHSGGPHTQYF. For the CDR3, the DNA is TGTGCCTGGAGCCACAGCGGGGGGCCGCATACGCAGTATTTT.